The TCR beta chain under discussion was sequenced for a study of T cells in Graves' hyperthyroidism and ophthalmopathy. Notes on this clonotype: Given a much more abundant clone one base away, this may be a read error.

The CDR3 has 16 amino acids. Trimming shortened V by 2 bases and J by 0 bases, and 11 bases separated the two germline ends. Germline V CDR1 and CDR2: SGHTA, FQGNSA. Researchers amplified the TCR beta CDR3 regions from RNA transcripts. TCR CDR3 regions were first amplified by RT-PCR with HTBI primers. A single record per CDR3 protein comes from TCRdb applying MiXCR to the multiplex PCR reads. The sample holds more than 550,000 distinct CDR3 sequences; just under 45% are singletons and the top ten take about 7.2%. Exclusion followed for patients with uncontrolled infection, other autoimmune disease, pregnancy or lactation.

This clonotype originated in an adult man with Graves' disease, either hyperthyroidism or ophthalmopathy (not recorded which). The rearrangement links TRBV7-2 to TRBJ1-3; no clear D gene. The sample comprised peripheral blood or thyroid tissue (not recorded which). The CDR3 coding sequence is TGTGCCAGCAGCTTATGGTCACGGCTCTCTGGAAACACCATATATTTT. Translating it yields CASSLWSRLSGNTIYF.